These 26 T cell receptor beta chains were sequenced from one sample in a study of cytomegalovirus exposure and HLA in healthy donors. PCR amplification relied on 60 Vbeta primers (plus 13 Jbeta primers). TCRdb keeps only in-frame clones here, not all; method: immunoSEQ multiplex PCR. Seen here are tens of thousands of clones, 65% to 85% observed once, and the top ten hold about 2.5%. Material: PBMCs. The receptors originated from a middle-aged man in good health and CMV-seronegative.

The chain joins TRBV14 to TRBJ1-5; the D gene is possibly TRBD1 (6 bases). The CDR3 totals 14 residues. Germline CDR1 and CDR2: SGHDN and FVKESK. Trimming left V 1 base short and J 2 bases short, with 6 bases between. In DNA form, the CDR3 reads TGTGCCAGCAGCCAAGCAGGGGGCAATCAGCCCCAGCATTTT. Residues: CASSQAGGNQPQHF.

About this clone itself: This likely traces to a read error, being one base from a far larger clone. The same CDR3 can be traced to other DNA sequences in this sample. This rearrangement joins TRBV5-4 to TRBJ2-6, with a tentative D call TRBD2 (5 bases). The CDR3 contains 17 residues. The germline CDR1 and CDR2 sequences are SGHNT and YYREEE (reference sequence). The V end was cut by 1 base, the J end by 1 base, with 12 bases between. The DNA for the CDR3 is TGTGCCAGCAGCTTGCTGGGAGCTAGTTCTGGGGCCAACGTCCTGACTTTC. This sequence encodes CASSLLGASSGANVLTF.

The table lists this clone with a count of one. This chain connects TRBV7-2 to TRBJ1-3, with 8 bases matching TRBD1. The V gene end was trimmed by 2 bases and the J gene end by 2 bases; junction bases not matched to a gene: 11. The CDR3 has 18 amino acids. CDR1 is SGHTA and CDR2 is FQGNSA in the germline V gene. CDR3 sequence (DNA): TGTGCCAGCAGCTTACGGCGACAGGGGAAGGGGCCTGGAAACACCATATATTTT. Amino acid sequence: CASSLRRQGKGPGNTIYF.

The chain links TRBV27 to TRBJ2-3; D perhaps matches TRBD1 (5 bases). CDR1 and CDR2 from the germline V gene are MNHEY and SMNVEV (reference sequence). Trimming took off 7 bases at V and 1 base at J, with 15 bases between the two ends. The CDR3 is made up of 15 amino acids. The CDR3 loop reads CASTLRGSGTDTQYF. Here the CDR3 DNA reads TGTGCCAGCACCCTTAGGGGTTCGGGCACAGATACGCAGTATTTT.

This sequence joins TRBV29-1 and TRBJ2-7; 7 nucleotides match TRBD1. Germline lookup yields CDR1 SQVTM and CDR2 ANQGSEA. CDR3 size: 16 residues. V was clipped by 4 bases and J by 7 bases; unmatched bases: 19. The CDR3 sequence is CSVARTGERRGQEQYF. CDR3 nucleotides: TGCAGCGTTGCCAGAACAGGGGAACGTAGGGGGCAGGAGCAGTACTTC.

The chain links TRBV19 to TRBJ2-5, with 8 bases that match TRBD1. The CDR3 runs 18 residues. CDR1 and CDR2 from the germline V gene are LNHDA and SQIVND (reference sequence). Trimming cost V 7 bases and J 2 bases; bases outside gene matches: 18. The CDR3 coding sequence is TGTGCCAGTACCCCACACGACAGGGGATTCCGGGGGCAAGAGACCCAGTACTTC. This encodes CASTPHDRGFRGQETQYF.

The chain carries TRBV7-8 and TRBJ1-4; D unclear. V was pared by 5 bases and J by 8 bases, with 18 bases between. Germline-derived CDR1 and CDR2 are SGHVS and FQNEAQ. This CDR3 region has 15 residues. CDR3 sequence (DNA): TGTGCCAGCAGCCTAGGAACGGGTCGAGGGGAAAAACTGTTTTTT. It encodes CASSLGTGRGEKLFF.

Here the CDR3 DNA reads TGCGCCAGCAGCTTGGGAGGACGGACAGGGGGTCCGCAGTATTTT. Amino acids: CASSLGGRTGGPQYF. The J gene is TRBJ2-3, the V gene TRBV5-1; 10 bases are shared with TRBD1. After removal of 0 bases from V and 10 bases from J, the junction contained 8 bases not matched to a gene. The CDR3 spans 15 residues. Germline V gives CDR1 SGHRS, CDR2 YFSETQ.

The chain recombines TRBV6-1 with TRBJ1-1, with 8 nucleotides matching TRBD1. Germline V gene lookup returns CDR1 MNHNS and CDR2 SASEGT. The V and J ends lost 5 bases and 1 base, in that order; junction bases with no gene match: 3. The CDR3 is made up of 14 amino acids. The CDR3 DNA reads TGTGCCAGCAGTCGAGACAGGGGGAACACTGAAGCTTTCTTT. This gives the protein CASSRDRGNTEAFF.

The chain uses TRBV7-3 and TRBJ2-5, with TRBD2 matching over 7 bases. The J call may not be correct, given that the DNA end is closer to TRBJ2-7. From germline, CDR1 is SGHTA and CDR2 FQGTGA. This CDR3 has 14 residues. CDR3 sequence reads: CASGRGGGGHEQYF. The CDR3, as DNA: TGTGCCAGCGGTCGCGGGGGAGGTGGCCACGAGCAGTACTTC.

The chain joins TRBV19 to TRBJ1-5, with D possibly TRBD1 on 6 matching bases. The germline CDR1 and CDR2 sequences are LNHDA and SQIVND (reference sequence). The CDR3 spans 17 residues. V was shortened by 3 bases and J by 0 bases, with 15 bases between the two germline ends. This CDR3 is CASSIKLTGYSNQPQHF. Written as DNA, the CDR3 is TGTGCCAGTAGTATTAAATTGACAGGCTATAGCAATCAGCCCCAGCATTTT.

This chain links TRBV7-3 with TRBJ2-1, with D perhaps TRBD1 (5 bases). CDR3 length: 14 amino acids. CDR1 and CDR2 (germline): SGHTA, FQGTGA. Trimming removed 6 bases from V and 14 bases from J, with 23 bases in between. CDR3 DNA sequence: TGTGCCAGCAGTCAAACTACACAGGACCCTGTTAAGTTCTTC. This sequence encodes CASSQTTQDPVKFF. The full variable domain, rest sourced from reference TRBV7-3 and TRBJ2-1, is GAGVSQTPSNKVTEKGKYVELRCDPISGHTALYWYRQSLGQGPEFLIYFQGTGAADDSGLPNDRFFAVRPEGSVSTLKIQRTERGDSAVYLCASSQTTQDPVKFFGPGTRLTVL.

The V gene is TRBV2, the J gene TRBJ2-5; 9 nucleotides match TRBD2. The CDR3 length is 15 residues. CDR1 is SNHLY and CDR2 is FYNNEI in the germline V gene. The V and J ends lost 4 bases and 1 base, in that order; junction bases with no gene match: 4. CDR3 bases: TGTGCCAGCAGTGGATTAGCGGGGGCCCAAGAGACCCAGTACTTC. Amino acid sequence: CASSGLAGAQETQYF.

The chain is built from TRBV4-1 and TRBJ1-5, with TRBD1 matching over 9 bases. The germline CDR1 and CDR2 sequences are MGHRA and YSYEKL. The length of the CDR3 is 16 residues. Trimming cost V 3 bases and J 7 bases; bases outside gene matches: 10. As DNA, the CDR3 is TGCGCCAGCAGCCATCCGGGACAGGGAAGGGGACAGCCCCAGCATTTT. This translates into CASSHPGQGRGQPQHF.

CDR3 in DNA: TGTGCCAGTAGCGGAAGCTCCTACGAGCAGTACTTC. Translation gives CASSGSSYEQYF. V and J are TRBV6-5 and TRBJ2-7; possibly TRBD2 for D (6 bases). Trimming removed 9 bases at V and 0 bases at J, with 9 bases between. The CDR3 is made up of 12 amino acids. Germline-derived CDR1 and CDR2 are MNHEY and SVGAGI.

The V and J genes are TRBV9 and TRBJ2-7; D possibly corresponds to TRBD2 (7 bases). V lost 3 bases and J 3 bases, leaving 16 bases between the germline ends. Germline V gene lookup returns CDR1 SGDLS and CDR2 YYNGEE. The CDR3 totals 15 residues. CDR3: CASSEGVGGDYEQYF. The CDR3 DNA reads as TGTGCCAGCAGCGAGGGGGTTGGGGGGGACTACGAGCAGTACTTC.

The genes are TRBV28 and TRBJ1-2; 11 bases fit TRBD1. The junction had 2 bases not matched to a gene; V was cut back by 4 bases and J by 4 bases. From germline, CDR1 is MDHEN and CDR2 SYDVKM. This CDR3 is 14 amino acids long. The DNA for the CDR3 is TGTGCCAGCAGTTCAGGACAGGGGGCCTATGGCTACACCTTC. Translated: CASSSGQGAYGYTF.

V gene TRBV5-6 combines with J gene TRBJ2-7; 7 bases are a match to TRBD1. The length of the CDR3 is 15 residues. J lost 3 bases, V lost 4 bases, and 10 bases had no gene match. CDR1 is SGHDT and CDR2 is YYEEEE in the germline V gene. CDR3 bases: TGTGCCAGCAGCAATACTGGACGACAGGGCTACGAGCAGTACTTC. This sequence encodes CASSNTGRQGYEQYF.

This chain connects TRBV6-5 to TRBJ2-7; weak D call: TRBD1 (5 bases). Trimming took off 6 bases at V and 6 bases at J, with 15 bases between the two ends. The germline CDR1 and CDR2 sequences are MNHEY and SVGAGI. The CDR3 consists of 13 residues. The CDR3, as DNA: TGTGCCAGCAGCCTAGACAGTTACCTCGAGCAGTACTTC. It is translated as CASSLDSYLEQYF.

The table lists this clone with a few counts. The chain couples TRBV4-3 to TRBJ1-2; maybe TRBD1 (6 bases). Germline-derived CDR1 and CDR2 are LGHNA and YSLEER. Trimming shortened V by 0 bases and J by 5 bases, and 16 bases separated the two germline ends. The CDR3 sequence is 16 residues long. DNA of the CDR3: TGCGCCAGCAGCCAAGATTGGGCGGGGGCAGGGTATGGCTACACCTTC. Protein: CASSQDWAGAGYGYTF.

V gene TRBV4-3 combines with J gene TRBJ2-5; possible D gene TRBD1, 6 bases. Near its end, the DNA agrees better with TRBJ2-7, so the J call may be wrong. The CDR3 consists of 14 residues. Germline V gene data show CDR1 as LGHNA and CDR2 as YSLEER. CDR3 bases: TGCGCCAGCAGCCAAGATAGGGGGAGCTACGAGCAGTACTTC. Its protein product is CASSQDRGSYEQYF.

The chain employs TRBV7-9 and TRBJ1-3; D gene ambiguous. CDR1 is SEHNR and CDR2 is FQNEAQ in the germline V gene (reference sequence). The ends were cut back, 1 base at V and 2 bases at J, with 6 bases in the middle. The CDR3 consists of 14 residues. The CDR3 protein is CASSLGQAGNTIYF. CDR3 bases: TGTGCCAGCAGCTTAGGCCAGGCTGGAAACACCATATATTTT.

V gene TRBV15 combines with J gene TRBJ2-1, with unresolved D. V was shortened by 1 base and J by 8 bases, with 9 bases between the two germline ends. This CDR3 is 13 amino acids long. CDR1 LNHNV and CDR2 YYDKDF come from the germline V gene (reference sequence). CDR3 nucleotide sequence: TGTGCCACCAGCAGAGTTATGGGCCATGAGCAGTTCTTC. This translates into CATSRVMGHEQFF. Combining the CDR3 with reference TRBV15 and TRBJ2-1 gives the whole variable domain DAMVIQNPRYQVTQFGKPVTLSCSQTLNHNVMYWYQQKSSQAPKLLFHYYDKDFNNEADTPDNFQSRRPNTSFCFLDIRSPGLGDTAMYLCATSRVMGHEQFFGPGTRLTVL.

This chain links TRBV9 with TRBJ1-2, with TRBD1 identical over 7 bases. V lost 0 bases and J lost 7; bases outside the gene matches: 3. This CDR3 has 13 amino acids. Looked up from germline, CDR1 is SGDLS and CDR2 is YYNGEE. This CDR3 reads CASSVGQGRGYTF. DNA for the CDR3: TGTGCCAGCAGCGTAGGACAGGGTCGTGGCTACACCTTC.

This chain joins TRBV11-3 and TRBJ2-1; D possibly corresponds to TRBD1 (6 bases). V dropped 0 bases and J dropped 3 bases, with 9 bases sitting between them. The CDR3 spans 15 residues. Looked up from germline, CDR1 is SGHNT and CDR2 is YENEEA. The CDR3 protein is CASSLDQGGYNEQFF. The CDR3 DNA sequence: TGTGCCAGCAGCTTAGATCAAGGGGGCTACAATGAGCAGTTCTTC.

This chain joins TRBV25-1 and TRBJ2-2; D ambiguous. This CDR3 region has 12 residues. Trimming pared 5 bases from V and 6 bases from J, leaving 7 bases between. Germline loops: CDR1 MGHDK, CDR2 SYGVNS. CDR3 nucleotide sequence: TGTGCCAGCAGTAGCCTAGCCGGGGAGCTGTTTTTT. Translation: CASSSLAGELFF.